This T cell receptor (beta chain) was sequenced in a study of blood T cells in healthy people across ages. Whole-study results and caveats: Estimates of diversity drawn from one million T cells were considered underestimates. CMV infection status of these donors was not known.

V was trimmed by 6 bases and J by 1 base, leaving 12 bases between them. Per the germline V gene, CDR1 is MNHEY and CDR2 is SVGAGI. This CDR3 spans 14 amino acids. Per sample, no less than 5.5 micrograms of total RNA were extracted. Remarks on this clonotype: Its antigen is still unknown.

A J-beta primer mix and a sample-barcoded 5' primer were used in a second PCR of roughly 6 to 12 cycles. Researchers report that a template-switch adaptor with 12 random nucleotides tagged each cDNA molecule. TCRdb called the 5' RACE reads again in MiXCR, with one record for every CDR3 protein. The sample contains more than 800,000 distinct CDR3 sequences, less than 35% of which appear only once. The V and J genes are TRBV6-5 and TRBJ1-1, with D uncertain. The TCR was taken from a woman of 80 years or more in good health. Material: blood. Written as DNA, the CDR3 is TGTGCCAGCAGGATCTTTGGATCGAACACTGAAGCTTTCTTT. Translating it yields CASRIFGSNTEAFF.